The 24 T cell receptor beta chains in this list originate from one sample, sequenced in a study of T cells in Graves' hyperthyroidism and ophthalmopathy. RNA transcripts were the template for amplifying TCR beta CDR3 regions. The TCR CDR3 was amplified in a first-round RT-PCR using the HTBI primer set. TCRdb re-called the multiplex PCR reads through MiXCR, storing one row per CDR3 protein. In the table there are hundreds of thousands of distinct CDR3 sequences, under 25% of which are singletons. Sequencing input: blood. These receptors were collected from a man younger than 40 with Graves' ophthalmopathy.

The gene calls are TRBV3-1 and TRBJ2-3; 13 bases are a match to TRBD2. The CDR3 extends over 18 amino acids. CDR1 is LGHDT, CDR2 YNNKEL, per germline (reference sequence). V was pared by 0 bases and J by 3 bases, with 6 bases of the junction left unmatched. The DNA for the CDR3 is TGTGCCAGCAGCCAAGAAAAAGGACTAGCGGGAGTAACAGATACGCAGTATTTT. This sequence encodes CASSQEKGLAGVTDTQYF.

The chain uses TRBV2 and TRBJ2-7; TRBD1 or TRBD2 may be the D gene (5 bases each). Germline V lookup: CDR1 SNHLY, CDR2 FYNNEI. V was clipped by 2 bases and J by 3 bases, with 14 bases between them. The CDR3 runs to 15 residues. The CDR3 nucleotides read TGTGCCAGCAGTGAACAGGCTCAGAGGGGCTACGAGCAGTACTTC. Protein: CASSEQAQRGYEQYF.

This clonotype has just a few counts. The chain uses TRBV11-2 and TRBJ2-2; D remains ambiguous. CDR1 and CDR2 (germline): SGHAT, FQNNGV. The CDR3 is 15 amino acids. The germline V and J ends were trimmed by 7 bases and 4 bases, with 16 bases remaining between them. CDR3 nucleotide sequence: TGTGCCAGCAACTCATGGACCTCGGGCACCGGGGAGCTGTTTTTT. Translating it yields CASNSWTSGTGELFF.

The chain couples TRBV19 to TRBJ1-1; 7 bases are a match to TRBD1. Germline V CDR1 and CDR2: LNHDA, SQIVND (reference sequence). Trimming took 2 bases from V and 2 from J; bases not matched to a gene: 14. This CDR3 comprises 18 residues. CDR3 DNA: TGTGCCAGTAGTATACCCCCGGTATTCGGGACAGCTAACACTGAAGCTTTCTTT. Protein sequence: CASSIPPVFGTANTEAFF.

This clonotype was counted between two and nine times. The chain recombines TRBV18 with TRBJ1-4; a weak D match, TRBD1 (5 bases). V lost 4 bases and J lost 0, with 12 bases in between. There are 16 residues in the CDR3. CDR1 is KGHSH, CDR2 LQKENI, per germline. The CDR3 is CASSRDKGPTNEKLFF. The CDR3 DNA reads TGTGCCAGCTCACGAGACAAGGGGCCAACTAATGAAAAACTGTTTTTT. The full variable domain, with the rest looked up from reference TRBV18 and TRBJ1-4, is NAGVMQNPRHLVRRRGQEARLRCSPMKGHSHVYWYRQLPEEGLKFMVYLQKENIIDESGMPKERFSAEFPKEGPSILRIQQVVRGDSAAYFCASSRDKGPTNEKLFFGSGTQLSVL.

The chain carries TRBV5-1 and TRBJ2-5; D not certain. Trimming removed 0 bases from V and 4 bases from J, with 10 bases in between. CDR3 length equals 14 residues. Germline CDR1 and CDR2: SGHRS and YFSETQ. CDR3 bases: TGCGCCAGCAGCTTGGTCGTGTGGAGAGAGACCCAGTACTTC. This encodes CASSLVVWRETQYF. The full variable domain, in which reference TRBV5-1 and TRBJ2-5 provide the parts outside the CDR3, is KAGVTQTPRYLIKTRGQQVTLSCSPISGHRSVSWYQQTPGQGLQFLFEYFSETQRNKGNFPGRFSGRQFSNSRSEMNVSTLELGDSALYLCASSLVVWRETQYFGPGTRLLVL.

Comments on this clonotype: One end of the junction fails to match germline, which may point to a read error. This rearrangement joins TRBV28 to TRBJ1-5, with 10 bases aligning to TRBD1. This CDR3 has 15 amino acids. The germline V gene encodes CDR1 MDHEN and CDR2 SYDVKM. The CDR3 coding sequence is TGTGCCAGCAGACAGGGACAGGGGTTCAATCAGCCCCGGCATTTT. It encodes CASRQGQGFNQPRHF. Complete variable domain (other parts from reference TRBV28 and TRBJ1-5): DVKVTQSSRYLVKRTGEKVFLECVQDMDHENMFWYRQDPGLGLRLIYFSYDVKMKEKGDIPEGYSVSREKKERFSLILESASTNQTSMYLCASRQGQGFNQPRHFGDGTRLSIL.

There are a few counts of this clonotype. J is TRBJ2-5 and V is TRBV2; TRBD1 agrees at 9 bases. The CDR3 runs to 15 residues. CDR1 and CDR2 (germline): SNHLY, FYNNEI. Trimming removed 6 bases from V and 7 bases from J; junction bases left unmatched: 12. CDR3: CASRRTGARRATQYF. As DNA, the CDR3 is TGTGCCAGCAGACGGACAGGGGCCCGACGAGCGACCCAGTACTTC.

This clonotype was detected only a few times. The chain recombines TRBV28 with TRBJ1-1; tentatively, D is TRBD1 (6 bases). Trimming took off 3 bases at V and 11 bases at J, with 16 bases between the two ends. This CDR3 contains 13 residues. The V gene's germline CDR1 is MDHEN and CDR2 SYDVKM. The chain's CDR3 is CASSFPSNREAFF. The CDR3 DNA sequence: TGTGCCAGCAGTTTTCCCTCCAACAGGGAGGCTTTCTTT. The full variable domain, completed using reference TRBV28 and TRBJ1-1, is DVKVTQSSRYLVKRTGEKVFLECVQDMDHENMFWYRQDPGLGLRLIYFSYDVKMKEKGDIPEGYSVSREKKERFSLILESASTNQTSMYLCASSFPSNREAFFGQGTRLTVV.

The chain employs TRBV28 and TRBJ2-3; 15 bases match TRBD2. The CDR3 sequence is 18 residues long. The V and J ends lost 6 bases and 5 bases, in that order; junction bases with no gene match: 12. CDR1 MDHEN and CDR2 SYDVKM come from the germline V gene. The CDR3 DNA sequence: TGTGCCAGCAGCGGGACTAGCGGGAGGTACCCAACCGGAGATACGCAGTATTTT. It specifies CASSGTSGRYPTGDTQYF.

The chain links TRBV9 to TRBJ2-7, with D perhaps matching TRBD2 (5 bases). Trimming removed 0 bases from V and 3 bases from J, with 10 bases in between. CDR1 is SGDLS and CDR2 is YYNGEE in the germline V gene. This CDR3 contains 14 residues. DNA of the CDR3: TGTGCCAGCAGCGTAGTACCCGAGGGCTACGAGCAGTACTTC. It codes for CASSVVPEGYEQYF.

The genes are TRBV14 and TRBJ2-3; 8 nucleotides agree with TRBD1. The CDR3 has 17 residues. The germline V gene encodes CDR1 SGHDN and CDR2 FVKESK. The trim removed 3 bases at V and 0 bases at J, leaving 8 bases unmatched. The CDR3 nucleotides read TGTGCCAGCAGCCATACCGACAGGGGCCCAAGCACAGATACGCAGTATTTT. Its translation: CASSHTDRGPSTDTQYF.

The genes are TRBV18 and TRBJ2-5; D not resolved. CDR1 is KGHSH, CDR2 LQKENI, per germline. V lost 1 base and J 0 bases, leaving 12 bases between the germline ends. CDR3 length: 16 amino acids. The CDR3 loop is CASSPLPGSYQETQYF. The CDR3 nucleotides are TGTGCCAGCTCACCACTTCCGGGCTCGTACCAAGAGACCCAGTACTTC.

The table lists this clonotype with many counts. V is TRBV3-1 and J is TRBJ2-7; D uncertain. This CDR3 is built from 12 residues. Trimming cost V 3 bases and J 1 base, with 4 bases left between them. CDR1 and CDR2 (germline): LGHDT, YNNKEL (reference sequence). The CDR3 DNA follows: TGTGCCAGCAGCCAGTTTTCCTACGAGCAGTACTTC. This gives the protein CASSQFSYEQYF.

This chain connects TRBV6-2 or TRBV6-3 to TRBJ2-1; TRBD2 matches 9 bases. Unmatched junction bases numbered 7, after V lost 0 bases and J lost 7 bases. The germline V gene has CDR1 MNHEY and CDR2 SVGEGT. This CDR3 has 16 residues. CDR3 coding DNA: TGTGCCAGCAGTTACTCGGCCCTAGCGGGAATTAATGAGCAGTTCTTC. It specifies CASSYSALAGINEQFF.

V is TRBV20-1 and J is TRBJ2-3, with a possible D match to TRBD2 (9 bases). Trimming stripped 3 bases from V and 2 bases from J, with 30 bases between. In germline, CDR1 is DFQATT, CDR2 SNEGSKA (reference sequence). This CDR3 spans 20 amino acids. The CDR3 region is CSARDRERGEKGTFTDTQYF. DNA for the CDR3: TGCAGTGCTAGGGACAGGGAGCGGGGGGAAAAAGGTACATTCACAGATACGCAGTATTTT.

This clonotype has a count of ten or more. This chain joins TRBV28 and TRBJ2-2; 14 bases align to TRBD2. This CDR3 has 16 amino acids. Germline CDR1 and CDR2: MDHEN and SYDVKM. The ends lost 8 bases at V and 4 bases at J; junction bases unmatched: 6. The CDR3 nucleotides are TGTGCCAGCGGGGGGGGACTAGCGGGAGTCACCGGGGAGCTGTTTTTT. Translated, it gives CASGGGLAGVTGELFF.

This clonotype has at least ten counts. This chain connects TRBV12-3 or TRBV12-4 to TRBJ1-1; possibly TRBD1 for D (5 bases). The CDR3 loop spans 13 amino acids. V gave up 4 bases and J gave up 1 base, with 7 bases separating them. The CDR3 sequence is CASSSRANTEAFF. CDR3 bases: TGTGCCAGCAGTTCCAGGGCGAACACTGAAGCTTTCTTT.

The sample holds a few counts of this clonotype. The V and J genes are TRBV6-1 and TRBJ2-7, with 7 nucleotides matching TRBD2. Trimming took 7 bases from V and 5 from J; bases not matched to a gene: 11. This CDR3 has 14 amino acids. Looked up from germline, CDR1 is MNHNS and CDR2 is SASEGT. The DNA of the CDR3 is TGTGCCAGCACCGCAGGACTAGTAGGTGACGAGCAGTACTTC. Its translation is CASTAGLVGDEQYF.

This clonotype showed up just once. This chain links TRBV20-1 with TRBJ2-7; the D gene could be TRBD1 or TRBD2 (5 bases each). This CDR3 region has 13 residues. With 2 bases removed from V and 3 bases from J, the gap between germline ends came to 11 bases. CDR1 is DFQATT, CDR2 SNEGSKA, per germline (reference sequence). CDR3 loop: CSARPGRNYEQYF. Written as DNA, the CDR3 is TGCAGTGCTAGACCGGGACGGAACTACGAGCAGTACTTC.

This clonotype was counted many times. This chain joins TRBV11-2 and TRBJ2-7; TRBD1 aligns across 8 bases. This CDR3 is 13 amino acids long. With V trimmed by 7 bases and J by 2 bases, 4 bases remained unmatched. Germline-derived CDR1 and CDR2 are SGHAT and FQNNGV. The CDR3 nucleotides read TGTGCCAGCAATCAGGACAGGGCCTACGAGCAGTACTTC. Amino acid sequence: CASNQDRAYEQYF.

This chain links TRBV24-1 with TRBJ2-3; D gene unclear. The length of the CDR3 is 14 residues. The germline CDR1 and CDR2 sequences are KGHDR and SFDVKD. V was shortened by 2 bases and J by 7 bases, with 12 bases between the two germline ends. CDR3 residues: CATSDSPVDYTQYF. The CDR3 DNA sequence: TGTGCCACCAGTGATTCCCCCGTTGACTATACGCAGTATTTT.

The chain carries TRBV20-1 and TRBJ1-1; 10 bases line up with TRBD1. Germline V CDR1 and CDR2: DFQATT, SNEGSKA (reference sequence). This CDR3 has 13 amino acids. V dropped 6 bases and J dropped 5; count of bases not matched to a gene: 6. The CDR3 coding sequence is TGCAGTGCGTCGACAGGGGGCCGGACTGAAGCTTTCTTT. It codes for CSASTGGRTEAFF.

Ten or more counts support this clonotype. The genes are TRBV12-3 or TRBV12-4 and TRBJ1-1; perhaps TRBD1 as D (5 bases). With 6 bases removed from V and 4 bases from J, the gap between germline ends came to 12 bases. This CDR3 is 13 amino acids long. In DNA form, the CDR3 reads TGTGCCAGCAGCCTCCCCAGGGTCACTGAAGCTTTCTTT. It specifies CASSLPRVTEAFF.